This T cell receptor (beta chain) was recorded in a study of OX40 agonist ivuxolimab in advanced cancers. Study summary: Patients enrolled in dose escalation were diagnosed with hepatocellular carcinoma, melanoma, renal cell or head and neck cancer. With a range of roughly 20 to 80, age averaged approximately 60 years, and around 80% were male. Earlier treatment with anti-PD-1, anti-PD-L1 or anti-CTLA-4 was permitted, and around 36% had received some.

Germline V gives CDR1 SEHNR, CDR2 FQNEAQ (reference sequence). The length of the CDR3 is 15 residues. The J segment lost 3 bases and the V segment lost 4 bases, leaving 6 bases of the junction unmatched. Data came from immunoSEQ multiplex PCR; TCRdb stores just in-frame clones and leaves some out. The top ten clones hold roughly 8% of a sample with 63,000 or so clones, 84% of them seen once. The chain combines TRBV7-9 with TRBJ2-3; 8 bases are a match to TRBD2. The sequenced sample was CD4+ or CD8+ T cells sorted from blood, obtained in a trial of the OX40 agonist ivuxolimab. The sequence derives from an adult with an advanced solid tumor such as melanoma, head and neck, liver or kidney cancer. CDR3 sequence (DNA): TGTGCCAGCAGCTCGAGCGGGGGCCCAACAGATACGCAGTATTTT. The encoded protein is CASSSSGGPTDTQYF. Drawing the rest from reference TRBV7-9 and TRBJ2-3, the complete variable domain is DTGVSQNPRHKITKRGQNVTFRCDPISEHNRLYWYRQTLGQGPEFLTYFQNEAQLEKSRLLSDRFSAERPKGSFSTLEIQRTEQGDSAMYLCASSSSGGPTDTQYFGPGTRLTVL.